The entry that follows covers one T cell receptor beta chain sequence. The antigen remains undetermined. The data were taken from a study of blood T cells in healthy people across ages. About the study: For every two T cells, template switching captured about one barcoded beta molecule. Regarding the study as a whole: Expanded clonotype changes were possibly confounded by unknown donor CMV status. There were more naive CD4+ cells and higher diversity in long-lived donors than in aged donors.

It was with a sample-barcoded 5' primer and a J-beta primer mix that a second PCR of roughly 7 to 12 cycles was run. TCRdb re-called the 5' RACE reads with MiXCR, one entry per CDR3 protein. The repertoire holds approximately 600,000 distinct CDR3 sequences, with 45% to 65% as singletons. Extraction of total RNA produced a minimum of 5 micrograms from each sample. The receptor's source is a man aged 55 to 70 in good health. What was sequenced was blood.

The CDR3 reads CASSTGRYGYTF. As DNA, the CDR3 is TGTGCCAGCAGTACCGGACGGTATGGCTACACCTTC. This rearrangement joins TRBV6-5 to TRBJ1-2; no firm D call. Trimming removed 5 bases at V and 5 bases at J, with 9 bases between. The CDR3 contains 12 residues. Germline V CDR1 and CDR2: MNHEY, SVGAGI.